A single sample gave rise to the 27 T cell receptor beta chains below, sequenced in a study of cytomegalovirus exposure and HLA in healthy donors. The PCR was carried out with 60 Vbeta primers and 13 Jbeta primers. Method: immunoSEQ multiplex PCR; TCRdb's copy keeps in-frame clones and lacks some. The sample lists over 150,000 clones, around 86% seen once, with less than 2.5% in the top ten. Specimen: PBMCs. Receptors originate from a male donor in good health and CMV-seronegative.

This chain connects TRBV9 to TRBJ2-3, with TRBD2 matching over 8 bases. The germline V gene encodes CDR1 SGDLS and CDR2 YYNGEE. CDR3 length: 14 residues. After removal of 0 bases from V and 4 bases from J, the junction contained 1 base not matched to a gene. In DNA, the CDR3 is TGTGCCAGCAGCGTAGTCGGGGGGGCAGATACGCAGTATTTT. Its translation is CASSVVGGADTQYF.

The V gene is TRBV7-8, the J gene TRBJ2-6; the D gene is possibly TRBD1 (6 bases). From germline, CDR1 is SGHVS and CDR2 FQNEAQ. There are 19 residues in the CDR3. Trimming pared 5 bases from V and 4 bases from J, leaving 24 bases between. The CDR3 protein is CASSPRFLGGASGANVLTF. The DNA of the CDR3 is TGTGCCAGCAGCCCCCGGTTTCTTGGGGGCGCATCAGGGGCCAACGTCCTGACTTTC.

The chain carries TRBV7-9 and TRBJ1-1; TRBD1 might be the D (5 bases). The CDR3 totals 13 residues. In germline, CDR1 is SEHNR, CDR2 FQNEAQ (reference sequence). The V gene lost 6 bases and the J gene lost 8 bases, with 16 bases spanning the gap. CDR3 DNA sequence: TGTGCCAGCAGTCCTTACGGGGGTAACGAAGCTTTCTTT. Encoded protein: CASSPYGGNEAFF.

V and J are TRBV2 and TRBJ2-5; TRBD2 matches at 8 bases. The CDR3 contains 15 residues. The V gene end was trimmed by 3 bases and the J gene end by 1 base; junction bases not matched to a gene: 4. CDR1 is SNHLY, CDR2 FYNNEI, per germline. In DNA form, the CDR3 reads TGTGCCAGCAGTGAGCCCAGCGGGGGCCAAGAGACCCAGTACTTC. It translates to CASSEPSGGQETQYF. Variable domain in full (rest from reference TRBV2 and TRBJ2-5): EPEVTQTPSHQVTQMGQEVILRCVPISNHLYFYWYRQILGQKVEFLVSFYNNEISEKSEIFDDQFSVERPDGSNFTLKIRSTKLEDSAMYFCASSEPSGGQETQYFGPGTRLLVL.

This clone was picked up a small number of times. This sequence joins TRBV30 and TRBJ1-6; the D is unclear. Germline CDR1 GTSNPN, CDR2 SVGIG (reference sequence). V lost 1 base to trimming and J lost 6 bases, with 4 bases between them. This CDR3 spans 12 amino acids. CDR3 nucleotide sequence: TGTGCCTGGAGTGGGAGTAATTCACCCCTCCACTTT. Protein sequence: CAWSGSNSPLHF.

This clone was detected only a few times. The chain is built from TRBV4-1 and TRBJ1-2; 10 bases match TRBD1. The trim removed 0 bases at V and 5 bases at J, leaving 3 bases unmatched. The CDR3 length is 15 residues. Germline V gene sequence: CDR1 MGHRA, CDR2 YSYEKL. CDR3 region: CASSQDEGQGYGYTF. The CDR3 nucleotides read TGCGCCAGCAGCCAAGATGAGGGACAGGGGTATGGCTACACCTTC.

The genes are TRBV28 and TRBJ1-2, with TRBD1 as a possible D gene (5 bases). The germline gives CDR1 MDHEN, CDR2 SYDVKM. Trimming pared 3 bases from V and 4 bases from J, leaving 9 bases between. The CDR3 is 13 amino acids. In DNA, the CDR3 is TGTGCCAGCAGTTTGACAGCGTTCTATGGCTACACCTTC. Encoded protein: CASSLTAFYGYTF.

This chain joins TRBV6-1 and TRBJ2-7, with D uncertain. The V gene's germline CDR1 is MNHNS and CDR2 SASEGT. Trimming stripped 3 bases from V and 4 bases from J, with 19 bases between. The CDR3 has 16 amino acids. CDR3 nucleotides: TGTGCCAGCAGTGATCCGGAGTTTGGCACCCTATACGAGCAGTACTTC. This codes for CASSDPEFGTLYEQYF.

The rearrangement uses TRBV30 and TRBJ1-1, with D unresolved. Per germline, CDR1 GTSNPN and CDR2 SVGIG (reference sequence). This CDR3 has 11 residues. V shed 0 bases and J shed 8 bases, with 7 bases lying between them. DNA of the CDR3: TGTGCCTGGAGTGTTGGGGAGGAAGCTTTCTTT. As protein: CAWSVGEEAFF.

The chain recombines TRBV7-9 with TRBJ1-1, with 11 positions matching TRBD1. Germline V CDR1 and CDR2: SEHNR, FQNEAQ (reference sequence). Unmatched junction bases numbered 5, after V lost 1 base and J lost 4 bases. The CDR3 sequence is 16 residues long. CDR3 protein: CASSLGTGGAFTEAFF. CDR3 DNA sequence: TGTGCCAGCAGCTTAGGGACAGGGGGCGCGTTCACTGAAGCTTTCTTT.

This chain links TRBV7-6 with TRBJ1-5; possibly TRBD1 for D (6 bases). Germline lookup yields CDR1 SGHVS and CDR2 FNYEAQ. V shed 5 bases and J shed 4 bases, with 9 bases lying between them. This CDR3 contains 13 residues. As DNA, the CDR3 is TGTGCCAGCAGCCCAGGGGCGAATCAGCCCCAGCATTTT. Amino acid sequence: CASSPGANQPQHF. The full variable domain, in which reference TRBV7-6 and TRBJ1-5 provide the parts outside the CDR3, is GAGVSQSPRYKVTKRGQDVALRCDPISGHVSLYWYRQALGQGPEFLTYFNYEAQQDKSGLPNDRFSAERPEGSISTLTIQRTEQRDSAMYRCASSPGANQPQHFGDGTRLSIL.

V and J are TRBV4-1 and TRBJ2-3; D remains unclear. V was trimmed by 4 bases and J by 2 bases, leaving 7 bases between them. The germline V gene encodes CDR1 MGHRA and CDR2 YSYEKL. This CDR3 comprises 13 residues. The CDR3 loop reads CASSPVVTDTQYF. The CDR3 bases are TGCGCCAGCAGCCCGGTGGTCACAGATACGCAGTATTTT.

CDR3 coding DNA: TGTGCCAGCAGCCCCACAGGAGTTACTAATCAGCCCCAGCATTTT. Amino acids: CASSPTGVTNQPQHF. V gene TRBV7-2 combines with J gene TRBJ1-5; the D gene is possibly TRBD1 (5 bases). There are 15 residues in the CDR3. Germline assignment: CDR1 SGHTA and CDR2 FQGNSA. The ends were cut back, 5 bases at V and 4 bases at J, with 15 bases in the middle.

The V call is TRBV5-1, the J call TRBJ1-3, with D perhaps matching TRBD1 (6 bases). Germline V gene lookup returns CDR1 SGHRS and CDR2 YFSETQ. The CDR3 is 13 amino acids. The V end was cut by 5 bases, the J end by 6 bases, with 12 bases between. The CDR3 DNA is TGCGCCAGCAGTCCAGGGGTGGCAAACACCATATATTTT. Amino acid sequence: CASSPGVANTIYF. The whole variable domain, remainder taken from reference TRBV5-1 and TRBJ1-3, is KAGVTQTPRYLIKTRGQQVTLSCSPISGHRSVSWYQQTPGQGLQFLFEYFSETQRNKGNFPGRFSGRQFSNSRSEMNVSTLELGDSALYLCASSPGVANTIYFGEGSWLTVV.

Turning to this clone: An end of the junction does not agree with germline; a read error may underlie this. The chain carries TRBV7-6 and TRBJ2-5, with D perhaps matching TRBD2 (5 bases). There are 12 residues in the CDR3. The germline V gene has CDR1 SGHVS and CDR2 FNYEAQ. As DNA, the CDR3 is TGTGCCAGCACCTTAGCAAACGGGAACCAGTACTTC. Its protein is CASTLANGNQYF.

This chain joins TRBV7-6 and TRBJ2-5; TRBD1 matches at 9 bases. CDR1 and CDR2 (germline): SGHVS, FNYEAQ. The CDR3 extends over 16 amino acids. With 5 bases clipped from V and 2 bases from J, the junction kept 9 bases outside the gene matches. Here the CDR3 DNA reads TGTGCCAGCAGCCCGGGTGCGACAGGGGGACAAGAGACCCAGTACTTC. It is translated as CASSPGATGGQETQYF.

The V gene is TRBV19, the J gene TRBJ1-1; D not certain. V lost 3 bases, J lost 1 base, and 9 bases lay in between. CDR3 length: 14 amino acids. CDR1 is LNHDA, CDR2 SQIVND, per germline (reference sequence). DNA for the CDR3: TGTGCCAGTAGTATGGTAGAAGAGAACACTGAAGCTTTCTTT. Amino acid sequence: CASSMVEENTEAFF.

The chain has TRBV7-2 and TRBJ2-2; D is perhaps TRBD1 (6 bases). V was trimmed by 7 bases and J by 5 bases, leaving 14 bases between them. The CDR3 covers 14 residues. Germline V gene lookup returns CDR1 SGHTA and CDR2 FQGNSA. The CDR3 sequence: CASTLQGRTGELFF. The DNA for the CDR3 is TGTGCCAGCACCTTGCAGGGGCGTACCGGGGAGCTGTTTTTT.

The V and J genes are TRBV10-3 and TRBJ2-1, with 13 bases fitting TRBD2. CDR1 and CDR2 from the germline V gene are ENHRY and SYGVKD. V shed 11 bases and J 5 bases; nucleotides not matched to a gene: 6. This CDR3 is built from 14 residues. CDR3 coding DNA: TGTGCCTCCTGGACTAGCGGGGGAGACAATGAGCAGTTCTTC. It is translated as CASWTSGGDNEQFF.

The chain links TRBV9 to TRBJ1-3; D gene uncertain. V dropped 0 bases and J dropped 0 bases, with 7 bases sitting between them. In germline, CDR1 is SGDLS, CDR2 YYNGEE. The CDR3 contains 15 residues. Here the CDR3 reads CASSVGVFSGNTIYF. CDR3 DNA: TGTGCCAGCAGCGTAGGAGTGTTCTCTGGAAACACCATATATTTT.

Here the CDR3 reads CASSRRDSLTNTGELFF. CDR3 DNA: TGCGCCAGCAGCAGAAGGGACAGCCTAACTAACACCGGGGAGCTGTTTTTT. V gene TRBV5-1 combines with J gene TRBJ2-2, with 7 bases lining up with TRBD1. The CDR3 length is 17 residues. V dropped 4 bases and J dropped 2; count of bases not matched to a gene: 11. Per the germline V gene, CDR1 is SGHRS and CDR2 is YFSETQ.

The rearrangement joins TRBV7-9 to TRBJ1-1; D call uncertain. CDR1 is SEHNR and CDR2 is FQNEAQ in the germline V gene (reference sequence). Trimming took off 5 bases at V and 0 bases at J, with 13 bases between the two ends. The CDR3 extends over 15 amino acids. CDR3 in DNA: TGTGCCAGCAGCCCCCGATCTGGCATGAACACTGAAGCTTTCTTT. Translating it yields CASSPRSGMNTEAFF. The whole variable domain, filled in from reference TRBV7-9 and TRBJ1-1, reads DTGVSQNPRHKITKRGQNVTFRCDPISEHNRLYWYRQTLGQGPEFLTYFQNEAQLEKSRLLSDRFSAERPKGSFSTLEIQRTEQGDSAMYLCASSPRSGMNTEAFFGQGTRLTVV.

The V call is TRBV6-4, the J call TRBJ2-5; D may be TRBD1 (5 bases). TRBJ2-7 matches the DNA end more closely, so the J call is doubtful. This CDR3 has 12 amino acids. Per the germline V gene, CDR1 is MRHNA and CDR2 is SNTAGT. CDR3 residues: CASTGWGHEQYF. The CDR3 bases are TGTGCCAGCACCGGGTGGGGCCACGAGCAGTACTTC.

This chain joins TRBV10-3 and TRBJ2-6, with a possible D match to TRBD1 (6 bases). The CDR3 sequence is 16 residues long. The germline CDR1 and CDR2 sequences are ENHRY and SYGVKD. Trimming removed 8 bases from V and 0 bases from J, with 14 bases in between. In DNA form, the CDR3 reads TGTGCCATCCTACCGGGACACAACTCTGGGGCCAACGTCCTGACTTTC. This codes for CAILPGHNSGANVLTF.

In its sample, this clone was seen a few times. The chain is built from TRBV5-1 and TRBJ2-1; a weak D match, TRBD2 (5 bases). Trimming cost V 4 bases and J 8 bases, with 16 bases left between them. Germline V gene data show CDR1 as SGHRS and CDR2 as YFSETQ. The CDR3 sequence is 14 residues long. This CDR3 is CASSGGWDWDEQFF. CDR3 nucleotide sequence: TGCGCCAGCAGCGGCGGGTGGGATTGGGATGAGCAGTTCTTC.

V gene TRBV9 combines with J gene TRBJ2-3, with a tentative D call TRBD2 (6 bases). Trimming left V 4 bases short and J 0 bases short, with 12 bases between. The germline V gene has CDR1 SGDLS and CDR2 YYNGEE. This CDR3 contains 15 residues. CDR3 sequence: CASSPGVPSTDTQYF. DNA of the CDR3: TGTGCCAGCAGCCCGGGGGTCCCTAGCACAGATACGCAGTATTTT.

The chain joins TRBV7-8 to TRBJ2-2, with D tentatively TRBD2 (5 bases). CDR1 and CDR2 from the germline V gene are SGHVS and FQNEAQ. V was cut by 7 bases and J by 1 base, with 13 bases left in between. The CDR3 sequence is 15 residues long. The CDR3 nucleotides read TGTGCCAGCACCGGAGCGGAGTGGAACACCGGGGAGCTGTTTTTT. This translates into CASTGAEWNTGELFF.